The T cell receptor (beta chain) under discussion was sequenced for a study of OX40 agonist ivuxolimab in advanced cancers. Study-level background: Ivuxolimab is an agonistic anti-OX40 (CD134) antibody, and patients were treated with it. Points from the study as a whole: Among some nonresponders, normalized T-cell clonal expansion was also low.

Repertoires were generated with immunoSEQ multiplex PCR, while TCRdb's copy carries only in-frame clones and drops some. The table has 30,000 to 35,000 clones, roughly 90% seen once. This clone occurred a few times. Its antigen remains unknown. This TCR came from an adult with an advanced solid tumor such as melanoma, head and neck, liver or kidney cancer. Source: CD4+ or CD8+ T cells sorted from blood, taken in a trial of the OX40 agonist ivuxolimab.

The CDR3 is CASSSRDRYNEQFF. Written as DNA, the CDR3 is TGTGCCAGCAGCTCCCGGGACAGGTACAATGAGCAGTTCTTC. V and J are TRBV7-6 and TRBJ2-1; 8 bases are shared with TRBD1. This CDR3 region has 14 residues. In germline, CDR1 is SGHVS, CDR2 FNYEAQ. Trimming removed 4 bases from V and 4 bases from J; junction bases left unmatched: 3.